Below are 25 T cell receptor beta chains sequenced from a single sample in a study of CD8 T cells in ankylosing spondylitis. TCRdb fed the 5' RACE reads into MiXCR, producing one record per CDR3 protein. Among some 250,000 distinct CDR3 sequences, 20% to 30% were seen once, and the ten largest hold over 0.55%. Sequenced sample: blood, either unsorted or a sorted T cell fraction (not recorded which). The origin of the receptors is a male donor with ankylosing spondylitis or in good health (not recorded which).

A few counts support this clonotype. The genes are TRBV6-1 and TRBJ1-6; the D is unclear. Germline CDR1 and CDR2: MNHNS and SASEGT. CDR3 size: 14 residues. Trimming removed 4 bases at V and 0 bases at J, with 4 bases between. The DNA for the CDR3 is TGTGCCAGCAGTGGTAGCTCCTATAATTCACCCCTCCACTTT. Protein: CASSGSSYNSPLHF.

The sample holds many counts of this clonotype. The chain combines TRBV4-2 with TRBJ2-7, with D hard to call. V lost 2 bases to trimming and J lost 6 bases, with 8 bases between them. Germline CDR1 LGHNA, CDR2 YNFKEQ. The CDR3 has 12 residues. The CDR3 region has the DNA TGTGCCAGCAGCCAATCGCGGACCGAGCAGTACTTC. Residues: CASSQSRTEQYF.

V is TRBV28 and J is TRBJ1-4; 7 nucleotides line up with TRBD1. CDR3 length: 14 amino acids. CDR1 MDHEN and CDR2 SYDVKM come from the germline V gene. Trimming at V came to 8 bases and at J to 8 bases, leaving 11 bases not matched to a gene. The DNA for the CDR3 is TGTGCCAGCCGACAGGGTTTAACGAGCGAAAAACTGTTTTTT. It specifies CASRQGLTSEKLFF.

The chain carries TRBV20-1 and TRBJ2-3, with TRBD2 as a possible D gene (7 bases). The CDR3 covers 14 residues. Germline CDR1 is DFQATT and CDR2 is SNEGSKA (reference sequence). Trimming cost V 7 bases and J 1 base, with 15 bases left between them. The CDR3 here is CSGTAGPRTDTQYF. The CDR3 DNA is TGCAGTGGGACAGCGGGGCCCCGCACAGATACGCAGTATTTT.

The rearrangement joins TRBV7-6 to TRBJ2-1, with D perhaps TRBD1 or TRBD2 (5 bases each). CDR1 SGHVS and CDR2 FNYEAQ come from the germline V gene. Trimming removed 5 bases from V and 6 bases from J, with 11 bases in between. This CDR3 has 13 residues. CDR3 protein: CASSEERGNEQFF. The CDR3 DNA follows: TGTGCCAGCAGCGAGGAGAGGGGCAATGAGCAGTTCTTC.

The chain is built from TRBV20-1 and TRBJ2-7, with a possible D match to TRBD2 (6 bases). The V and J ends lost 6 bases and 3 bases respectively, with 18 bases between them. The V gene's germline CDR1 is DFQATT and CDR2 SNEGSKA (reference sequence). The CDR3 is 14 residues long. The CDR3, as DNA: TGCAGTGCCCCGCGGACTAACGGGGGCTACGAGCAGTACTTC. This translates into CSAPRTNGGYEQYF.

J is TRBJ1-1 and V is TRBV29-1; 8 bases line up with TRBD1. Germline CDR1 is SQVTM and CDR2 is ANQGSEA. V was clipped by 2 bases and J by 0 bases; unmatched bases: 5. CDR3 length: 15 amino acids. The CDR3 coding sequence is TGCAGCGTTGAAACGGGGACAGGTCTGAACACTGAAGCTTTCTTT. Its translation: CSVETGTGLNTEAFF.

On this clonotype itself: It may be a read error: a sequence one base away is much more abundant. The chain links TRBV20-1 to TRBJ2-3; TRBD1 is a possible D gene (5 bases). From germline, CDR1 is DFQATT and CDR2 SNEGSKA (reference sequence). The CDR3 is 14 amino acids. Written as DNA, the CDR3 is TGCAGTGCTCCTCAGGGTTTAAGCACAGATTCGCAGTATTTT. Translating gives CSAPQGLSTDSQYF.

The V gene is TRBV12-3 or TRBV12-4, the J gene TRBJ2-5, with D tentatively TRBD1 (6 bases). The CDR3 covers 13 residues. Trimming took off 2 bases at V and 4 bases at J, with 8 bases between the two ends. The CDR3 DNA reads TGTGCCAGCAGTTTATGGACAGCAGAGACCCAGTACTTC. It encodes CASSLWTAETQYF.

The sample holds a few counts of this clonotype. The CDR3 sequence: CASSEEAGRSGTQYF. DNA of the CDR3: TGCGCCAGCAGCGAGGAGGCTGGCAGATCAGGGACCCAGTACTTC. The V gene is TRBV5-1, the J gene TRBJ2-5; D possibly corresponds to TRBD2 (5 bases). Germline assignment: CDR1 SGHRS and CDR2 YFSETQ. The CDR3 runs 15 residues. V was cut by 4 bases and J by 7 bases, with 20 bases left in between.

This clonotype was counted between two and nine times. This could be a read error, since a much larger clone is one nucleotide away. This chain connects TRBV10-3 to TRBJ2-1, with TRBD1 identical over 8 bases. Germline assignment: CDR1 ENHRY and CDR2 SYGVKD. The CDR3 covers 12 residues. V shed 4 bases and J 8 bases; nucleotides not matched to a gene: 1. CDR3 in amino acids: CAISAGGDEQFF. The CDR3 bases are TGTGCCATCAGTGCAGGGGGCGATGAGCAGTTCTTC.

This clonotype was recorded at least ten times. The chain has TRBV20-1 and TRBJ1-1; D is possibly TRBD1 (5 bases). V was shortened by 5 bases and J by 4 bases, with 17 bases between the two germline ends. Germline-derived CDR1 and CDR2 are DFQATT and SNEGSKA (reference sequence). The CDR3 extends over 14 amino acids. CDR3: CSAPLPGTPTEAFF. CDR3 nucleotides: TGCAGTGCTCCTCTTCCCGGGACCCCCACTGAAGCTTTCTTT.

The chain employs TRBV30 and TRBJ2-3, with 8 positions matching TRBD1. With V trimmed by 5 bases and J by 2 bases, 6 bases remained unmatched. This CDR3 has 14 amino acids. The germline CDR1 and CDR2 sequences are GTSNPN and SVGIG (reference sequence). The CDR3 loop reads CAWSGTGSTDTQYF. CDR3 nucleotide sequence: TGTGCCTGGTCGGGGACAGGATCCACAGATACGCAGTATTTT.

V gene TRBV29-1 combines with J gene TRBJ1-5; D is unresolved. Deletions cut 2 bases from V and 9 bases from J, with 5 bases between. CDR1 is SQVTM, CDR2 ANQGSEA, per germline. The CDR3 runs 10 residues. In DNA, the CDR3 is TGCAGCGTTGAATTGGGGCCCCAGCATTTT. Translated, it gives CSVELGPQHF.

The rearrangement links TRBV28 to TRBJ2-7, with TRBD1 matching over 9 bases. The CDR3 runs 14 residues. V gave up 11 bases and J gave up 4 bases; unmatched junction bases: 12. CDR1 MDHEN and CDR2 SYDVKM come from the germline V gene. The CDR3 DNA reads as TGTGCCTCAAAGGCGGGGACAGGGAAGTACGAGCAGTACTTC. This translates into CASKAGTGKYEQYF.

This clonotype came up a few times. This chain links TRBV20-1 with TRBJ2-4; no clear D gene. Germline V gene data show CDR1 as DFQATT and CDR2 as SNEGSKA (reference sequence). The CDR3 is 14 residues long. V lost 0 bases, J lost 2 bases, and 8 bases lay in between. CDR3 coding DNA: TGCAGTGCTAGAGATTCAAGCTCCAAAAACATTCAGTACTTC. Protein sequence: CSARDSSSKNIQYF.

For the CDR3, the DNA is TGCAGTGCTAGAGTGCGAGCGGGGGGCTACGAGCAGTACTTC. Protein: CSARVRAGGYEQYF. V gene TRBV20-1 combines with J gene TRBJ2-7, with TRBD2 identical over 9 bases. The J segment lost 3 bases and the V segment lost 1 base, leaving 4 bases of the junction unmatched. Germline V gene sequence: CDR1 DFQATT, CDR2 SNEGSKA (reference sequence). This CDR3 spans 14 amino acids.

This clonotype has only a few counts. The V call is TRBV2, the J call TRBJ1-6, with D unclear. The germline V gene encodes CDR1 SNHLY and CDR2 FYNNEI. The CDR3 consists of 15 residues. Trimming pared 1 base from V and 6 bases from J, leaving 10 bases between. The CDR3: CASSEGGAGNSPLHF. CDR3 coding DNA: TGTGCCAGCAGTGAAGGCGGTGCTGGTAATTCACCCCTCCACTTT.

This clonotype was found many times. The chain carries TRBV29-1 and TRBJ1-1, with D possibly TRBD1 on 6 matching bases. From germline, CDR1 is SQVTM and CDR2 ANQGSEA. This CDR3 has 14 amino acids. Trimming left V 7 bases short and J 4 bases short, with 19 bases between. DNA for the CDR3: TGCAGCGGTGAGATACAGGGAGGAAGCACTGAAGCTTTCTTT. It translates to CSGEIQGGSTEAFF.

This clonotype showed up just a few times. The chain recombines TRBV10-3 with TRBJ2-7; the D call may be TRBD1 or TRBD2 (5 bases each). The CDR3 covers 13 residues. Trimming took 4 bases from V and 9 from J, leaving 16 bases between them. Germline assignment: CDR1 ENHRY and CDR2 SYGVKD. CDR3 in DNA: TGTGCCATCAGTGGCGGGCAGGGTCCAGGGCAGTACTTC. It encodes CAISGGQGPGQYF.

This clonotype has only a few counts. The V and J genes are TRBV12-3 or TRBV12-4 and TRBJ2-1; a weak D match, TRBD2 (6 bases). V shed 3 bases and J shed 0 bases, with 9 bases lying between them. The CDR3 is made up of 15 amino acids. The CDR3 DNA follows: TGTGCCAGCAGTTTCGGCGGGGCCTCCTACAATGAGCAGTTCTTC. It encodes CASSFGGASYNEQFF.

This clonotype was recorded at least ten times. The V gene is TRBV20-1, the J gene TRBJ2-7, with 10 bases fitting TRBD2. V dropped 5 bases and J dropped 3; count of bases not matched to a gene: 4. Germline V gene data show CDR1 as DFQATT and CDR2 as SNEGSKA (reference sequence). This CDR3 region has 13 residues. The CDR3 nucleotides read TGCAGTGCTGGGACTAGCGCTCTCTACGAGCAGTACTTC. Protein product: CSAGTSALYEQYF.

This clonotype came up many times. The gene calls are TRBV28 and TRBJ1-6, with TRBD1 identical over 12 bases. There are 15 residues in the CDR3. J was trimmed by 9 bases and V by 3 bases; bases with no gene match: 3. Germline CDR1 is MDHEN and CDR2 is SYDVKM. The CDR3 DNA follows: TGTGCCAGCAGTTTCCAGGGACAGGGGGCTTCACCCCTCCACTTT. It codes for CASSFQGQGASPLHF.

The gene calls are TRBV5-6 and TRBJ2-5; no clear D gene. This CDR3 has 13 residues. V dropped 0 bases and J dropped 3 bases, with 6 bases sitting between them. Germline assignment: CDR1 SGHDT and CDR2 YYEEEE. CDR3 protein: CASSLDPKETQYF. CDR3 DNA: TGTGCCAGCAGCTTGGATCCAAAAGAGACCCAGTACTTC.

V and J are TRBV5-1 and TRBJ2-5, with D perhaps matching TRBD1 (5 bases). Trimming stripped 0 bases from V and 6 bases from J, with 9 bases between. There are 13 residues in the CDR3. Looked up from germline, CDR1 is SGHRS and CDR2 is YFSETQ. CDR3 sequence: CASSLEGWQTQYF. Here the CDR3 DNA reads TGCGCCAGCAGCTTGGAGGGGTGGCAGACCCAGTACTTC.